The entry that follows covers one T cell receptor (beta chain) sequence. The specificity of this receptor is unknown. No base quality information exists; no much larger clone differs at one position. The data stem from a study of identical twins (dated by TCRdb to 2016 to 2018). Regarding the study in general: To test whether fetal clonotypes persist, this study deep-sequenced TCR alpha and beta repertoires from monozygotic twins, from unrelated adults of various ages, and from cord blood. To rule out contamination, the twin experiments were replicated at different times with different library preparation protocols. What the study reported, not specific to this receptor: Compared with coincidental sharing between unrelated individuals, out-of-frame TCR alpha sequences shared between twins showed an excess of sequences with low generation probability. Recombination models systematically underestimated out-of-frame TCR alpha sharing in monozygotic twins but agreed with sharing between unrelated individuals. In beta out-of-frame sequences, excess twin sharing was weaker, because having fewer shared sequences lowered the signal-to-noise ratio. Because the same donors could not be followed over many years, conclusions were based on cross-sectional statistical analysis. Zero-insertion analyses could be partly confounded by invariant T cells such as MAIT and iNKT, although diverse VJ usage argued against such confounding for most clonotypes. Abundant cord blood beta clonotypes had fewer insertions, young adult naive repertoires showed a similar but weaker trend, and memory repertoires showed no such trend.

The library was obtained by 5' RACE. The data were produced on an Illumina HiSeq 2000. A universal primer binding site was introduced by template switching, and a unique molecular identifier was present in the final cDNA, enabling accurate counting of TCR cDNA molecules. Specific primers in the conserved constant-segment region were used to synthesize first-strand cDNA for the TCR alpha and beta chains. To control for contamination, every cDNA library was double barcoded, receiving both a SMART-Mk sample barcode and Illumina barcodes. TruSeq adapter sequences along with Illumina sample barcodes were introduced in two successive PCR steps. Sequencing of the TCR alpha and beta cDNA libraries was done on the Illumina HiSeq platform using custom primers. In the authors' own workflow: Raw reads were processed with MiGEC to extract unique molecular identifiers, and MiXCR was used to determine CDR3 positions. Recombination models were inferred per individual with the repgenHMM and IGoR tools using an EM algorithm. Shared clonotype analysis was performed with the tcR package in R, normalizing sharing by the product of cloneset sizes. To study raw recombination free of thymic and clonal selection effects, out-of-frame nonproductive sequences were analyzed. TCRdb reanalyzed the raw reads on its own, using fastp at Q25 for trimming and MiXCR for clone calling, and kept in-frame beta chains. Rows matching on CDR3 protein sequence are summarized as one entry with the most common DNA and genes. The V and J calls and clone size come from TCRdb's table, not from the authors' own analysis. The sample yields 500,000 to 550,000 distinct CDR3 sequences; less than 25% were counted once. The ten largest clones represent 0.75% to 0.95% of the sample.

All donors were healthy Caucasians. Three pairs of female monozygotic twins, all aged roughly 18 to 29 years, made up the twin cohort. CD4+ and CD8+ T cell populations were isolated with positive isolation kits from Invitrogen. The data also belong to a second study, concerning T cells expressing NK-cell markers. In that second paper, the authors write: Three sorted T-cell subsets (CD3+CD56+NKG2C+, CD3+CD56+NKG2C- and CD3+CD56-NKG2C+) from under ten donors had their TCR beta-chain repertoires profiled. Among the eight sequenced donors, seven were HCMV-seropositive and one was HCMV-seronegative. In several experiments an anti-gammadeltaTCR antibody was added to restrict sorting to alphabetaTCR-expressing T cells. In six donors, the dominant CD3+CD56+NKG2C+ clonotypes ranked among the top 10 CD8+ clonotypes, making up about 1.0-7.0% of CD8+ T cells. Those dominant clonotypes were again the most abundant among CD3+CD56-NKG2C+ cells in a handful of donors, at roughly 25-65%. Whether the expanded NKG2C-expressing T cell clones were specific for HCMV antigens was left unclear. All eight donors whose samples were sequenced were randomly selected healthy volunteers, three of them men and five women. HCMV-specific IgG was detected in serum with a commercial ELISA kit to determine HCMV serostatus. Reads were demultiplexed and grouped by UMI with MIGEC, and clonotypes were assembled and quantified with MiTCR. To exclude erroneous sequences, only TCR cDNA sequences supported by at least two reads were retained. The tcR package was used for downstream repertoire analysis, and clonotypes were matched across fractions by CDR3 nucleotide sequence plus V segment. Antigen specificity was annotated against VDJdb with VDJmatch, allowing one amino acid substitution in CDR3.

The sequence derives from a woman under 30 in good health. The sequenced material came from CD4+ T cells sorted from blood.

For the CDR3, the sequence is CSARGIIYNEQFF. Read as DNA, the sequence is TGCAGTGCTAGGGGCATAATCTACAATGAGCAGTTCTTC. The V gene is TRBV20-1 and the J gene is TRBJ2-1, with no confidently assigned D gene. The CDR3, cysteine through phenylalanine, is 13 amino acids long. CDR3 DNA only is kept here, 39 bases in frame from base 1. The germline V gene (reference sequence) gives CDR1 as DFQATT and CDR2 as SNEGSKA. V and J lose 3 bases and 3 bases, and a span of 9 bases separates them.